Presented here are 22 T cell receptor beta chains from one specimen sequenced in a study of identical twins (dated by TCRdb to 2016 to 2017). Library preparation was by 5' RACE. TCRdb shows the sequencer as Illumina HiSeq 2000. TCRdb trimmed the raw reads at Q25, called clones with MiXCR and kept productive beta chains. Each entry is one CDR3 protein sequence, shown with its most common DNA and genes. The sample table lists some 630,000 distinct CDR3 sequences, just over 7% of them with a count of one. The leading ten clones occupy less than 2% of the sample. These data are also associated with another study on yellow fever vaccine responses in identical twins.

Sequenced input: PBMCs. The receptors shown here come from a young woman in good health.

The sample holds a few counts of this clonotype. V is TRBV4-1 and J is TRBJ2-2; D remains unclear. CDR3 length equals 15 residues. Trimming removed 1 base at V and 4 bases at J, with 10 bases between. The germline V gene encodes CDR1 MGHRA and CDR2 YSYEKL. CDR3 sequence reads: CASSQVTMGTGELFF. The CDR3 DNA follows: TGCGCCAGCAGCCAAGTAACCATGGGCACCGGGGAGCTGTTTTTT.

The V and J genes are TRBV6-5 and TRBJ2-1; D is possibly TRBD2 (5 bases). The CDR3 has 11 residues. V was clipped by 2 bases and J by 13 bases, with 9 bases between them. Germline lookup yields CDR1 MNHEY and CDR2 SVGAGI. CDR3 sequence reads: CASSYTGFQFF. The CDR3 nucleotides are TGTGCCAGCAGTTACACGGGATTCCAGTTCTTC.

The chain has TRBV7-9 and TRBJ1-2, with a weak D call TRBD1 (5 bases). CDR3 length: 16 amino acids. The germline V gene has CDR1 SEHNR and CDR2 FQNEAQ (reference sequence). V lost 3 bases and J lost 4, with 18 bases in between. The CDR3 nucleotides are TGTGCCAGCAGCTTCCCTGACGAGGGGATTTTCTATGGCTACACCTTC. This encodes CASSFPDEGIFYGYTF.

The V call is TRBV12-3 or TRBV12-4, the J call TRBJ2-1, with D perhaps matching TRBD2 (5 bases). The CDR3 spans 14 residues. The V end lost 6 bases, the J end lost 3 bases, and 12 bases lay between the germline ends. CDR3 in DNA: TGTGCCAGCAGACGAACTGGGAGCTACAATGAGCAGTTCTTC. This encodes CASRRTGSYNEQFF.

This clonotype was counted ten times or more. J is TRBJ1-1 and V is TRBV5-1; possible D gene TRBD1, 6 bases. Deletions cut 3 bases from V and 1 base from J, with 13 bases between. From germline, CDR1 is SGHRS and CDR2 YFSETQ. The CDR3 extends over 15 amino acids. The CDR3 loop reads CASSSQGIGNTEAFF. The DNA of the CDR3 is TGCGCCAGCAGCTCTCAGGGGATCGGGAACACTGAAGCTTTCTTT.

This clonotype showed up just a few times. The CDR3 DNA follows: TGTGCCATCAGTGAGGGGACACTTAACAATCAGCCCCAGCATTTT. Translated, it gives CAISEGTLNNQPQHF. The chain recombines TRBV10-3 with TRBJ1-5; D possibly corresponds to TRBD1 (6 bases). Germline assignment: CDR1 ENHRY and CDR2 SYGVKD. The V and J ends lost 2 bases and 3 bases respectively, with 11 bases between them. The CDR3 has 15 amino acids.

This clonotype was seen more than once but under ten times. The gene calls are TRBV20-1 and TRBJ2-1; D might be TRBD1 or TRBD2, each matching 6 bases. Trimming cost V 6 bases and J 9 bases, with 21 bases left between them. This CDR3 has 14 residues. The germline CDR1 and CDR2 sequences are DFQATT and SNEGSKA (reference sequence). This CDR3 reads CSAWDFPQGGEQFF. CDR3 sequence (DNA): TGCAGTGCGTGGGACTTCCCACAGGGTGGTGAGCAGTTCTTC.

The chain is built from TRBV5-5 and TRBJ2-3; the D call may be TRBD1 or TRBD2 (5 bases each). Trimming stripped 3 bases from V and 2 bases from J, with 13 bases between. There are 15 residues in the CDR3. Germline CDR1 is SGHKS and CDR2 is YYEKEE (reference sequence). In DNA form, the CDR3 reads TGTGCCAGCAGCTGGGGCAGCGGACTCACAGATACGCAGTATTTT. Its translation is CASSWGSGLTDTQYF.

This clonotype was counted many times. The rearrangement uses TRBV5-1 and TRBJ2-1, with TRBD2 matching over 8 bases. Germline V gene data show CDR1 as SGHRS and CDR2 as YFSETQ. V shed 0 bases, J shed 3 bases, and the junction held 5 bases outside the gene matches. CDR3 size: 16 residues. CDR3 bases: TGCGCCAGCAGCTTGGGCGCGGGAGGCGTCTACAATGAGCAGTTCTTC. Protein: CASSLGAGGVYNEQFF.

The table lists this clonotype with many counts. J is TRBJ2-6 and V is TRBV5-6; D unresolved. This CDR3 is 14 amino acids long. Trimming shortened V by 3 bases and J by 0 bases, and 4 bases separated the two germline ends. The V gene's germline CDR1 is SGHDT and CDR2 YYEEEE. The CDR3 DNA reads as TGTGCCAGCAGCTCATACTCTGGGGCCAACGTCCTGACTTTC. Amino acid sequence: CASSSYSGANVLTF.

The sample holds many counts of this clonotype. The CDR3 nucleotides are TGTGCCATCAGTGAGAGCGGGAAGGCTTCCTACAATGAGCAGTTCTTC. This sequence encodes CAISESGKASYNEQFF. The rearrangement links TRBV10-3 to TRBJ2-1; TRBD2 aligns across 7 bases. The germline V gene encodes CDR1 ENHRY and CDR2 SYGVKD. J was trimmed by 1 base and V by 2 bases; bases with no gene match: 5. CDR3 length: 16 residues.

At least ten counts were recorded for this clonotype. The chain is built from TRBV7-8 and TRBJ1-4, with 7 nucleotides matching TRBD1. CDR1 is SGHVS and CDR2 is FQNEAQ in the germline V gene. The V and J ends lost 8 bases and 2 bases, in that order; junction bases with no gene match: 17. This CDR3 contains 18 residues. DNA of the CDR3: TGTGCCAGCGGCTCTGCCCGATTTCCGGGACAGACTAATGAAAAACTGTTTTTT. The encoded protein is CASGSARFPGQTNEKLFF.

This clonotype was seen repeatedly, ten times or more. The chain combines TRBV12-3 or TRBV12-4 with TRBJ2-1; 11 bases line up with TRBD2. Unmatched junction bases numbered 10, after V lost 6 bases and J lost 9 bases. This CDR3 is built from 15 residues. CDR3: CASRSGALAGGEQFF. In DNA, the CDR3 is TGTGCCAGCAGGTCGGGGGCTCTAGCGGGGGGTGAGCAGTTCTTC.

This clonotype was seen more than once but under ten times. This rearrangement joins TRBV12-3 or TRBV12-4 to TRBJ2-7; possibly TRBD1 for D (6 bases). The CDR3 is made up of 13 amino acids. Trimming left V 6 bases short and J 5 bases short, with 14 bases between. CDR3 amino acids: CASSRRGKDEQYV. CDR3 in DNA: TGTGCCAGCAGCCGAAGGGGGAAGGACGAGCAGTACGTC.

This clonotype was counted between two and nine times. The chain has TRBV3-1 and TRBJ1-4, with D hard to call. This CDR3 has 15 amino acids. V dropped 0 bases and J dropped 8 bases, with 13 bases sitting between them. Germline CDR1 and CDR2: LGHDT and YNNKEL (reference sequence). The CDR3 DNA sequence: TGTGCCAGCAGCCAAGACCCTACCAACCAAGAAAAACTGTTTTTT. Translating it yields CASSQDPTNQEKLFF.

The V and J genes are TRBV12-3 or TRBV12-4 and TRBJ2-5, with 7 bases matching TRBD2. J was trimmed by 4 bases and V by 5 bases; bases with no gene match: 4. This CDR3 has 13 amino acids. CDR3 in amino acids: CASSGGVIETQYF. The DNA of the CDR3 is TGTGCCAGCAGTGGGGGGGTGATAGAGACCCAGTACTTC.

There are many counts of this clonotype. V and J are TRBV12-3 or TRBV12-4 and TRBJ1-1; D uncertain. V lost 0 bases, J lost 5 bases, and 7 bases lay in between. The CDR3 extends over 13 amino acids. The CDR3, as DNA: TGTGCCAGCAGTTTAGCGCGGGGTACTGAAGCTTTCTTT. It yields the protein CASSLARGTEAFF.

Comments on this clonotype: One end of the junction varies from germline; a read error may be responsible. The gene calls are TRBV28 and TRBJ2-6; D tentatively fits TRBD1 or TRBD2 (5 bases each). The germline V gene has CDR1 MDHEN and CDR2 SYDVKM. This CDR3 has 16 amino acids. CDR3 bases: TGTGCCAGCAGTTTAGGGCAGAGGGGTGGGTCCAACGTCCTGACTTTC. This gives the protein CASSLGQRGGSNVLTF.

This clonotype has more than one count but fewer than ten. In DNA, the CDR3 is TGTGCCAGCAGTTTAGATAGCGGGAATACCTACGAGCAGTACTTC. This gives the protein CASSLDSGNTYEQYF. The chain is built from TRBV28 and TRBJ2-7; TRBD2 matches at 8 bases. This CDR3 spans 15 amino acids. V was pared by 2 bases and J by 2 bases, with 5 bases of the junction left unmatched. Germline-derived CDR1 and CDR2 are MDHEN and SYDVKM.

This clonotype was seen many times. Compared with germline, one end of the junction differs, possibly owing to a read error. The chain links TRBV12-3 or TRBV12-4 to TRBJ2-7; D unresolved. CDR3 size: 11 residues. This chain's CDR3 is CASSFSDEQYF. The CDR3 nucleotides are TGTGCCAGCAGTTTCTCCGACGAGCAGTACTTC.

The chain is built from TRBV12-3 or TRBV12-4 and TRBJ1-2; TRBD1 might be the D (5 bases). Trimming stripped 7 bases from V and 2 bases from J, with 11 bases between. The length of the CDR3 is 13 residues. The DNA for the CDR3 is TGTGCCAGCACCCCGACAGTCAACTATGGCTACACCTTC. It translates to CASTPTVNYGYTF.

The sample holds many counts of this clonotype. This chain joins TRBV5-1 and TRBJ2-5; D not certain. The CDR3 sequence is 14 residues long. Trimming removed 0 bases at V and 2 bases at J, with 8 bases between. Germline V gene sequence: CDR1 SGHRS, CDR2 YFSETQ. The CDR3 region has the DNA TGCGCCAGCAGCTTGGGCAGCCCACAAGAGACCCAGTACTTC. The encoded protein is CASSLGSPQETQYF.